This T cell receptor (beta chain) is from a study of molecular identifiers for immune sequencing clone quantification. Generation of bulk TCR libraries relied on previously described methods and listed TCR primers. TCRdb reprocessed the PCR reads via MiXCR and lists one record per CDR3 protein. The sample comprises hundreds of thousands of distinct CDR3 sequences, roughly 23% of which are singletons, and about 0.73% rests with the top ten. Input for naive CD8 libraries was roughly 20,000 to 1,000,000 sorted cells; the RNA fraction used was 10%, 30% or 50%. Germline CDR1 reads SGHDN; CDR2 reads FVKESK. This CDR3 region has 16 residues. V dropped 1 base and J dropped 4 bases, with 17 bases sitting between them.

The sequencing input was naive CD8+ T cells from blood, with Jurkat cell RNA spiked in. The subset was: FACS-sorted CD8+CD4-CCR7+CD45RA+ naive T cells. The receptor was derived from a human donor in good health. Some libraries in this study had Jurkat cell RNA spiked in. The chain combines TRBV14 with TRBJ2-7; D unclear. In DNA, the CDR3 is TGTGCCAGCAGCCAAGTGGGTACAGAGGAAGAGTACGAGCAGTACTTC. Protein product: CASSQVGTEEEYEQYF.